The clone carrying this TCR beta chain was counted only a few times. Other DNA sequences in this specimen translate into the identical CDR3. This sample was included in a study of CD8+ T cells in alopecia areata. cDNA prepared by RNA extraction and subsequent reverse transcription served as the template for sequencing. Measured with immunoSEQ multiplex PCR; TCRdb has only the in-frame clones, and not every one. The sample holds more than 110,000 clones, about 60% seen once. The CDR3 is made up of 13 amino acids. Losses at the gene ends were 6 bases for V and 2 bases for J; bases not matched to a gene: 4. Germline CDR1 SQVTM, CDR2 ANQGSEA.

The V and J genes are TRBV29-1 and TRBJ1-2; 9 bases are shared with TRBD1. This TCR was sampled from a human donor with alopecia areata. The sample here was CD4+ T cells sorted from blood, taken at week 0. In DNA, the CDR3 is TGCAGCGTCGGGACAGGGACGAACTATGGCTACACCTTC. Residues: CSVGTGTNYGYTF.